Presented here are 5 T cell receptor beta chains from one specimen sequenced in a study of graft-versus-host responses after intestinal transplantation. Assay used: immunoSEQ multiplex PCR; TCRdb lists only in-frame clones, some missing. The table records some 93,000 clones, roughly 90% of them present only once. These receptors' antigens are unknown. Specimen: unstimulated CD8+ T cells sorted from spleen or lymph node cells, collected before intestinal transplant. These receptors originate from a human donor who received an intestinal transplant.

Concerning this clone itself: The junction differs from germline at one of its ends, possibly a read error. The chain links TRBV27 to TRBJ2-7; a possible D gene is TRBD2 (5 bases). Germline V CDR1 and CDR2: MNHEY, SMNVEV (reference sequence). CDR3 length: 16 residues. The CDR3 reads CASSLSSEEVAYEQYF. CDR3 DNA sequence: TGTGCCAGCAGTCTATCTTCGGAGGAGGTAGCCTACGAGCAGTACTTC.

This clone was observed a few times. The genes are TRBV6-1 and TRBJ1-2; 7 nucleotides line up with TRBD1. The CDR3 is 15 residues long. The V and J ends lost 3 bases and 1 base, in that order; junction bases with no gene match: 5. The germline gives CDR1 MNHNS, CDR2 SASEGT. This CDR3 reads CASSETTGNNYGYTF. For the CDR3, the DNA is TGTGCCAGCAGTGAGACGACAGGGAATAACTATGGCTACACCTTC.

V is TRBV6-5 and J is TRBJ2-3, with D perhaps matching TRBD2 (5 bases). Germline assignment: CDR1 MNHEY and CDR2 SVGAGI. CDR3 length: 15 residues. V lost 2 bases and J lost 2, with 11 bases in between. In DNA form, the CDR3 reads TGTGCCAGCAGTTACGGAGCTAGCCCCACAGATACGCAGTATTTT. The encoded protein is CASSYGASPTDTQYF.

This sequence joins TRBV2 and TRBJ2-1, with TRBD2 identical over 13 bases. Germline CDR1 SNHLY, CDR2 FYNNEI. The CDR3 consists of 14 residues. V was clipped by 5 bases and J by 13 bases; unmatched bases: 8. DNA of the CDR3: TGTGCCAGCAGTCGTGGGACTAGCGGGAAGTTTCAGTTCTTC. Translation gives CASSRGTSGKFQFF.

The chain recombines TRBV5-5 with TRBJ2-7, with D maybe TRBD2 (5 bases). The germline CDR1 and CDR2 sequences are SGHKS and YYEKEE (reference sequence). This CDR3 contains 13 residues. Trimming cost V 4 bases and J 4 bases, with 12 bases left between them. In DNA form, the CDR3 reads TGTGCCAGCAGCACCTCGGGGAGTTACGAGCAGTACTTC. Translating it yields CASSTSGSYEQYF.